One and the same sample provided the 18 T cell receptor beta chains below, sequenced in a study of CD8+CD57+ T cells in acquired aplastic anemia. CDR3 and TCR beta VDJ profiling relied on a genomic DNA template. TCRdb re-derived calls from the reads in MiXCR, one entry per CDR3 protein. In the table there are 180,000 or so distinct CDR3 sequences, about 60% of which are singletons. It was patients with CD8+CD57+ cell expansion by flow cytometry who were chosen for sequencing. Sequenced material: sorted CD4+, CD8+, or CD8+CD57+ T cells (not recorded which) from PBMCs. The receptor set was obtained from a human donor with aplastic anemia.

The chain joins TRBV15 to TRBJ1-1; D may be TRBD1 (6 bases). This CDR3 is 15 amino acids long. Between the trimmed V and J ends, which lost 0 bases and 2 bases, there was a span of 10 bases. Germline CDR1 LNHNV, CDR2 YYDKDF (reference sequence). The CDR3 bases are TGTGCCACCAGCAGAGAGGGGGCCCGAAACACTGAAGCTTTCTTT. Translating gives CATSREGARNTEAFF.

The rearrangement links TRBV7-2 to TRBJ2-1; possible D gene TRBD2, 6 bases. CDR1 and CDR2 (germline): SGHTA, FQGNSA. The CDR3 consists of 18 residues. V lost 2 bases, J lost 2 bases, and 19 bases lay in between. Written as DNA, the CDR3 is TGTGCCAGCAGCTTACGTCAGTTCGCGGGAACGACCTACAATGAGCAGTTCTTC. Translation gives CASSLRQFAGTTYNEQFF.

This clonotype was counted a single time. The junction and the germline gene differ at one end; a read error may be behind it. CDR3 sequence: CASSLNVNTEAFF. In nucleotides, the CDR3 is TGTGCTAGCAGCTTAAACGTCAACACTGAAGCTTTCTTT. This chain joins TRBV7-6 and TRBJ1-1; D unresolved. The CDR3 spans 13 residues. Looked up from germline, CDR1 is SGHVS and CDR2 is FNYEAQ.

Points on this clonotype: Germline and junction disagree at one end, which may indicate a read error. The chain carries TRBV11-2 and TRBJ2-5; perhaps TRBD2 as D (7 bases). The CDR3 consists of 15 residues. Germline CDR1 reads SGHAT; CDR2 reads FQNNGV. DNA of the CDR3: TGTGCCAGCAGCTCTAGCGGCGGGGGCTCAGAGACCCTGTACTTC. This sequence encodes CASSSSGGGSETLYF.

The chain couples TRBV7-3 to TRBJ2-5, with D maybe TRBD2 (5 bases). V was pared by 4 bases and J by 5 bases, with 20 bases between. CDR3 size: 16 residues. In germline, CDR1 is SGHTA, CDR2 FQGTGA. CDR3 amino acids: CASSSQGSLTGETQYF. The CDR3 nucleotides are TGTGCCAGCAGCTCCCAAGGGAGCCTGACCGGGGAGACCCAGTACTTC.

This clonotype was seen at least ten times. The gene calls are TRBV12-3 or TRBV12-4 and TRBJ2-1; D possibly corresponds to TRBD2 (5 bases). The CDR3 covers 13 residues. V lost 7 bases, J lost 10 bases, and 17 bases lay in between. The DNA of the CDR3 is TGTGCCAGCATAGAGTCGGGGTTTTGGGAGCAGTTCTTC. Its translation: CASIESGFWEQFF.

This clonotype was recorded only once. This CDR3 reads CASRRRQANYGYTF. The CDR3 nucleotides read TGTGCCAGCAGACGTAGACAGGCTAACTATGGCTACACCTTC. The chain links TRBV12-3 or TRBV12-4 to TRBJ1-2; the D gene is possibly TRBD1 (6 bases). Trimming stripped 6 bases from V and 0 bases from J, with 11 bases between. The CDR3 totals 14 residues.

The V call is TRBV12-3 or TRBV12-4, the J call TRBJ2-5, with TRBD2 as a possible D gene (6 bases). The CDR3 loop spans 13 amino acids. V lost 2 bases to trimming and J lost 5 bases, with 9 bases between them. The CDR3 DNA is TGTGCCAGCAGTTTACCGGGGGAGGAGACCCAGTACTTC. The encoded protein is CASSLPGEETQYF.

The rearrangement joins TRBV2 to TRBJ1-3; D ambiguous. V was cut by 6 bases and J by 0 bases, with 9 bases left in between. CDR1 is SNHLY and CDR2 is FYNNEI in the germline V gene. This CDR3 contains 14 residues. In nucleotides, the CDR3 is TGTGCCAGCAGCGCCGACATCTCTGGAAACACCATATATTTT. This gives the protein CASSADISGNTIYF.

The CDR3 loop reads CASSGDGSSGNTIYF. As DNA, the CDR3 is TGTGCCAGCAGTGGCGACGGCAGCTCTGGAAACACCATATATTTT. The rearrangement links TRBV6-1 to TRBJ1-3; D remains ambiguous. The germline V gene encodes CDR1 MNHNS and CDR2 SASEGT. This CDR3 has 15 amino acids. Trimming took off 4 bases at V and 0 bases at J, with 10 bases between the two ends.

A word on this clonotype: This may be a read error, as it is one base from a much larger clone. The genes are TRBV5-8 and TRBJ1-2; D is uncertain. The CDR3 covers 13 residues. V lost 0 bases and J lost 3, with 6 bases in between. Germline values: CDR1 SGHTS, CDR2 YDEGEE. In DNA form, the CDR3 reads TGTGCCAGCAGCTTGGGTGGGGACTATGGCTACACCTTC. This gives the protein CASSLGGDYGYTF. Combining the CDR3 with reference TRBV5-8 and TRBJ1-2 gives the whole variable domain EAGVTQSPTHLIKTRGQQATLRCSPISGHTSVYWYQQALGLGLQFLLWYDEGEERNRGNFPPRFSGRQFPNYSSELNVNALELEDSALYLCASSLGGDYGYTFGSGTRLTVV.

On this clonotype itself: A read error may account for a junction end that differs from germline. The rearrangement links TRBV7-9 to TRBJ1-3; D is ambiguous. Germline loops: CDR1 SEHNR, CDR2 FQNEAQ (reference sequence). The CDR3 is 14 amino acids. CDR3 sequence: CASSPPRSENTIYF. CDR3 DNA: TGTGCCAGCAGTCCCCCTCGATCTGAAAACACCATATATTTT.

This clonotype was seen many times. The rearrangement joins TRBV29-1 to TRBJ1-1, with D maybe TRBD1 (5 bases). Germline values: CDR1 SQVTM, CDR2 ANQGSEA. V was shortened by 6 bases and J by 5 bases, with 16 bases between the two germline ends. The CDR3 runs to 13 residues. In DNA form, the CDR3 reads TGCAGCGTCCATGAAGGGCGGGGGACTGAAGCTTTCTTT. Encoded protein: CSVHEGRGTEAFF.

As to this clonotype: A much bigger clone sits one base away, suggesting this may be a read error. This chain uses TRBV6-2 or TRBV6-3 with TRBJ2-7; maybe TRBD1 (6 bases). This CDR3 has 16 residues. Germline V gene lookup returns CDR1 MNHEY and CDR2 SVGEGT. The CDR3 nucleotides read TGTGCCAGCAGTTACTCCATTCGGGACAACTCCTACGGGCAGTACTTC. Protein product: CASSYSIRDNSYGQYF.

This clonotype was observed a handful of times. The rearrangement links TRBV25-1 to TRBJ1-2, with 7 nucleotides matching TRBD1. Trimming at V came to 4 bases and at J to 0 bases, leaving 23 bases not matched to a gene. This CDR3 is 21 amino acids long. From germline, CDR1 is MGHDK and CDR2 SYGVNS. Written as DNA, the CDR3 is TGTGCCAGCAGTGCGGAAGGGGGCAGAAGGTCGTCTCCTGTAGCTAACTATGGCTACACCTTC. Translating gives CASSAEGGRRSSPVANYGYTF.

For this clonotype: A clone one base away is much larger, so this may be a read error. The conserved closing phenylalanine or tryptophan is absent in this CDR3, likely reflecting a read error. V and J are TRBV6-5 and TRBJ2-5; the D gene is possibly TRBD1 (5 bases). The germline V gene has CDR1 MNHEY and CDR2 SVGAGI. The CDR3 has 15 residues. V lost 0 bases and J lost 1, with 9 bases in between. Here the CDR3 reads CASSYSQGTQETQYS. CDR3 DNA sequence: TGTGCCAGCAGTTACTCCCAGGGCACCCAAGAGACCCAGTACTCC.

This clonotype appeared a single time. The genes are TRBV2 and TRBJ2-7; D perhaps matches TRBD2 (6 bases). Germline V gene data show CDR1 as SNHLY and CDR2 as FYNNEI. With 4 bases removed from V and 7 bases from J, the gap between germline ends came to 17 bases. The CDR3 spans 14 residues. The CDR3 DNA follows: TGTGCCAGCAGTGGTGGGGGTCCTCGGGGGGAGCAGTACTTC. Its translation: CASSGGGPRGEQYF.

This clonotype was found many times. CDR3 loop: CASSLGTGYTF. The CDR3 DNA sequence: TGTGCCAGCAGCTTAGGGACGGGCTACACCTTC. J is TRBJ1-2 and V is TRBV7-9; D gene uncertain. Per the germline V gene, CDR1 is SEHNR and CDR2 is FQNEAQ (reference sequence). The CDR3 spans 11 residues. Between the trimmed V and J ends, which lost 1 base and 8 bases, there was a span of 5 bases.